The 27 T cell receptor beta chains in this list originate from one sample, sequenced in a study of tumor-infiltrating lymphocytes in oesophageal squamous cell carcinoma. TCRdb used MiXCR to reprocess the PCR reads, holding one entry per CDR3 protein. In the table there are 18,000 or so distinct CDR3 sequences, about 40% of which are singletons. The sample was esophageal tumor tissue. These receptor sequences come from a male donor with esophageal squamous cell carcinoma.

This clonotype appeared a few times. The V and J genes are TRBV7-2 and TRBJ2-5; D not resolved. Trimming cost V 7 bases and J 1 base, with 13 bases left between them. Germline CDR1 and CDR2: SGHTA and FQGNSA. There are 14 residues in the CDR3. The CDR3 protein is CASTQSRGQETQYF. In DNA form, the CDR3 reads TGTGCCAGCACCCAAAGTAGAGGCCAAGAGACCCAGTACTTC.

The CDR3 DNA sequence: TGTGCCAGCAGCCCATTTTCGCGTGGGGGAGGTGAGCAGTTCTTC. It yields the protein CASSPFSRGGGEQFF. The chain carries TRBV7-3 and TRBJ2-1, with D perhaps TRBD2 (6 bases). V was shortened by 5 bases and J by 9 bases, with 20 bases between the two germline ends. The germline CDR1 and CDR2 sequences are SGHTA and FQGTGA. CDR3 length equals 15 residues.

In its sample, this clonotype was seen once. V and J are TRBV7-3 and TRBJ1-2; D ambiguous. Trimming took off 0 bases at V and 1 base at J, with 3 bases between the two ends. Germline lookup yields CDR1 SGHTA and CDR2 FQGTGA. The CDR3 is 13 amino acids. CDR3 nucleotides: TGTGCCAGCAGCTTAACAGTTAACTATGGCTACACCTTC. Translating it yields CASSLTVNYGYTF. Full variable domain (remainder filled in from reference TRBV7-3 and TRBJ1-2): GAGVSQTPSNKVTEKGKYVELRCDPISGHTALYWYRQSLGQGPEFLIYFQGTGAADDSGLPNDRFFAVRPEGSVSTLKIQRTERGDSAVYLCASSLTVNYGYTFGSGTRLTVV.

There are many counts of this clonotype. This chain joins TRBV27 and TRBJ2-1, with 8 bases aligning to TRBD1. The CDR3 sequence is 17 residues long. V lost 5 bases and J lost 5; bases outside the gene matches: 14. Looked up from germline, CDR1 is MNHEY and CDR2 is SMNVEV (reference sequence). CDR3 sequence (DNA): TGTGCCAGCAGTCTGGGGGACAGGCCGGGAATCAACAATGAGCAGTTCTTC. It is translated as CASSLGDRPGINNEQFF.

The chain combines TRBV12-3 or TRBV12-4 with TRBJ2-4; TRBD2 aligns across 7 bases. The J call could be wrong; TRBJ2-1 is a better fit for the DNA end. CDR3 length equals 13 residues. The CDR3 here is CASTTGTNYEQFF. In nucleotides, the CDR3 is TGTGCCAGCACTACCGGGACTAACTATGAGCAGTTCTTC.

In this sample, this clonotype turned up many times. V usage is TRBV5-1 and J usage is TRBJ1-1; D is possibly TRBD1 (5 bases). The germline V and J ends were trimmed by 6 bases and 0 bases, with 12 bases remaining between them. The CDR3 loop spans 14 amino acids. Germline CDR1 reads SGHRS; CDR2 reads YFSETQ. DNA for the CDR3: TGCGCCAGCAAGCTAGGGGCGGTGAACACTGAAGCTTTCTTT. This translates into CASKLGAVNTEAFF.

This clonotype was picked up one time. This chain links TRBV3-1 with TRBJ1-1, with 9 bases lining up with TRBD1. This CDR3 has 15 amino acids. The J segment lost 4 bases and the V segment lost 4 bases, leaving 7 bases of the junction unmatched. Germline V gives CDR1 LGHDT, CDR2 YNNKEL (reference sequence). The CDR3 sequence: CASSPGTGFGTEAFF. The CDR3 DNA reads as TGTGCCAGCAGCCCAGGGACAGGGTTCGGCACTGAAGCTTTCTTT.

This clonotype was counted ten times or more. The chain has TRBV12-3 or TRBV12-4 and TRBJ1-1, with D possibly matching TRBD1 (6 bases). The V end was cut by 6 bases, the J end by 2 bases, with 16 bases between. This CDR3 has 15 amino acids. The CDR3 loop reads CASRGRQARNTEAFF. In nucleotides, the CDR3 is TGTGCCAGCAGGGGTCGACAGGCGAGAAACACTGAAGCTTTCTTT.

About this clonotype itself: The junction departs from germline at one end; a sequencing error may be responsible. The chain is built from TRBV9 and TRBJ2-2; weak D call: TRBD1 (6 bases). The germline V gene has CDR1 SGDLS and CDR2 YYNGEE. The CDR3 is 15 residues long. The CDR3 sequence: CASSVAGQNNGELFF. CDR3 coding DNA: TGTGCCAGCAGCGTAGCAGGACAGAACAACGGGGAGCTGTTTTTT.

In its sample, this clonotype is medium-sized. This chain joins TRBV7-9 and TRBJ1-4, with unresolved D. Trimming shortened V by 7 bases and J by 5 bases, and 11 bases separated the two germline ends. The CDR3 runs to 13 residues. Germline V CDR1 and CDR2: SEHNR, FQNEAQ (reference sequence). The CDR3 sequence: CASKDGVNEKLFF. For the CDR3, the DNA is TGTGCCAGCAAGGACGGGGTAAATGAAAAACTGTTTTTT.

The chain carries TRBV7-2 and TRBJ2-3; D could derive from TRBD1 or TRBD2 (5 bases each). V shed 2 bases and J shed 4 bases, with 13 bases lying between them. CDR3 length: 15 amino acids. Germline V lookup: CDR1 SGHTA, CDR2 FQGNSA. CDR3 sequence (DNA): TGTGCCAGCAGCTTACCCCCCGGGGCGGCAGATACGCAGTATTTT. Translation gives CASSLPPGAADTQYF.

The CDR3 region is CASSGGATYNEQYF. In DNA, the CDR3 is TGTGCCAGCAGCGGGGGGGCCACGTACAATGAGCAGTACTTC. J is TRBJ2-5 and V is TRBV7-3; possibly TRBD2 for D (7 bases). Germline loops: CDR1 SGHTA, CDR2 FQGTGA. This CDR3 region has 14 residues. V was clipped by 5 bases and J by 11 bases, with 21 bases between them.

Only a few counts were recorded for this clonotype. The chain carries TRBV4-2 and TRBJ2-1, with 9 bases that match TRBD2. V was clipped by 4 bases and J by 6 bases; unmatched bases: 10. CDR3 length: 16 amino acids. Per germline, CDR1 LGHNA and CDR2 YNFKEQ. Here the CDR3 reads CASSPSPGLAFNEQFF. As DNA, the CDR3 is TGTGCCAGCAGCCCTTCACCGGGACTAGCCTTCAATGAGCAGTTCTTC.

The CDR3 DNA is TGTGCCAGCAGATTCCGGGACAGGGCAAGGAGTAGCAATGAGCAGTACTTC. It encodes CASRFRDRARSSNEQYF. The V call is TRBV28, the J call TRBJ2-5; 9 bases line up with TRBD1. There are 17 residues in the CDR3. CDR1 MDHEN and CDR2 SYDVKM come from the germline V gene. Trimming cost V 6 bases and J 11 bases; bases outside gene matches: 22.

This chain joins TRBV7-2 and TRBJ2-7; no firm D call. The germline V gene has CDR1 SGHTA and CDR2 FQGNSA. V lost 4 bases and J lost 7, with 11 bases in between. This CDR3 has 12 amino acids. This CDR3 reads CASSSAGLEQYF. CDR3 bases: TGTGCCAGCAGCTCTGCTGGCCTGGAGCAGTACTTC.

The rearrangement links TRBV9 to TRBJ2-3; 8 bases agree with TRBD2. Per germline, CDR1 SGDLS and CDR2 YYNGEE. The CDR3 is made up of 15 amino acids. The ends lost 0 bases at V and 2 bases at J; junction bases unmatched: 2. The CDR3 DNA reads as TGTGCCAGCAGCGTAGCCGGGGGGGCCACAGATACGCAGTATTTT. This sequence encodes CASSVAGGATDTQYF.

This rearrangement joins TRBV28 to TRBJ2-6; weak D call: TRBD2 (6 bases). V gave up 5 bases and J gave up 0 bases, with 23 bases separating them. The CDR3 totals 20 residues. Germline assignment: CDR1 MDHEN and CDR2 SYDVKM. The DNA for the CDR3 is TGTGCCAGCAGTAGCTTGGTCCGGGAGCTGAGGGTCTCTGGGGCCAACGTCCTGACTTTC. This codes for CASSSLVRELRVSGANVLTF.

In regard to this clonotype: Since the CDR3 does not end with the conserved phenylalanine or tryptophan, this likely comes from a read error. No DNA is shown, since the ends of the CDR3 on it are uncertain; the CDR3 is the one TCRdb lists. The chain uses TRBV11-2 and TRBJ2-7; the table assigns TRBD1, which was not confirmed against the DNA. CDR1 and CDR2 from the germline V gene are SGHAT and FQNNGV. The CDR3 contains 20 residues when both ends are counted. This CDR3 is CASSLGLGTRTANYGYTFGS.

This clonotype was counted ten times or more. The rearrangement uses TRBV11-2 and TRBJ2-5; no definite D call. V lost 3 bases, J lost 2 bases, and 7 bases lay in between. The CDR3 sequence is 13 residues long. Germline CDR1 is SGHAT and CDR2 is FQNNGV. The DNA for the CDR3 is TGTGCCAGCAGCTTTGGGCGGCAAGAGACCCAGTACTTC. It yields the protein CASSFGRQETQYF.

This clonotype was found many times. The rearrangement links TRBV7-6 to TRBJ2-7; maybe TRBD1 (6 bases). The V gene's germline CDR1 is SGHVS and CDR2 FNYEAQ. V lost 4 bases, J lost 4 bases, and 17 bases lay in between. The CDR3 covers 15 residues. CDR3 sequence: CASSSQGSHQYEQYF. CDR3 sequence (DNA): TGTGCCAGCAGCTCACAGGGTTCCCATCAATACGAGCAGTACTTC.

Points on this clonotype: A much larger clone lies one base from this, so it may be a read error. The rearrangement links TRBV10-2 to TRBJ2-5, with TRBD1 matching over 8 bases. The CDR3 length is 13 residues. J lost 11 bases, V lost 6 bases, and 11 bases had no gene match. Germline CDR1 is WSHSY and CDR2 is SAAADI. This chain's CDR3 is CASRTGVYNEQYF. DNA of the CDR3: TGCGCCAGCAGGACAGGGGTTTACAATGAGCAGTACTTC.

On this clonotype: The conserved phenylalanine or tryptophan is not found at the CDR3 terminus, so this likely reflects a read error. The DNA is omitted, as the CDR3 cannot be located on it reliably, and the CDR3 follows TCRdb's listing. The rearrangement uses TRBV11-2 and TRBJ2-3; the table names TRBD2, a call not compared with the DNA. CDR1 SGHAT and CDR2 FQNNGV come from the germline V gene. The CDR3 region is 15 residues in length, termini included. The CDR3 sequence: CASSQRGPTSSTLGT.

At least ten counts were recorded for this clonotype. This may come from a read error, since a much larger clone is one base off. V is TRBV7-8 and J is TRBJ2-7, with D perhaps TRBD2 (6 bases). This CDR3 has 15 amino acids. Trimming shortened V by 1 base and J by 7 bases, and 17 bases separated the two germline ends. The germline V gene has CDR1 SGHVS and CDR2 FQNEAQ. Here the CDR3 reads CASSLDLGTYNEQYF. The CDR3 nucleotides read TGTGCCAGCAGCTTAGATCTGGGGACTTACAATGAGCAGTACTTC. Together with reference TRBV7-8 and TRBJ2-7, the CDR3 gives the full variable domain: GAGVSQSPRYKVAKRGQDVALRCDPISGHVSLFWYQQALGQGPEFLTYFQNEAQLDKSGLPSDRFFAERPEGSVSTLKIQRTQQEDSAVYLCASSLDLGTYNEQYFGPGTRLTVT.

Points on this clonotype: The CDR3 end shows no conserved phenylalanine or tryptophan, and so a read error is likely. The DNA is left out, because the CDR3 cannot be placed on it with certainty; the CDR3 is given as TCRdb lists it. This chain uses TRBV7-4 with TRBJ1-6. The CDR3 contains 16 residues when both ends are counted. Per germline, CDR1 SGHVT and CDR2 SQSDAQ. This chain's CDR3 is CASSLGGPNEKLFFGS.

The table lists this clonotype with a few counts. The gene calls are TRBV19 and TRBJ2-3; D is uncertain. Gene TRBJ2-5 matches the end of the DNA better, so the J call may be wrong. Germline V gene lookup returns CDR1 LNHDA and CDR2 SQIVND (reference sequence). CDR3 length: 15 residues. In nucleotides, the CDR3 is TGTGCCAGTAGTATATCCCCGAGAGGTCCCGAGACCCAGTACTTC. Translated: CASSISPRGPETQYF.

This clonotype has at least ten counts. The gene calls are TRBV6-2 or TRBV6-3 and TRBJ2-1; D might be TRBD1 (6 bases). Germline CDR1 reads MNHEY; CDR2 reads SVGEGT. The CDR3 runs to 16 residues. The ends were cut back, 3 bases at V and 3 bases at J, with 15 bases in the middle. The CDR3 loop reads CASSYEGQGIYNEQFF. In DNA, the CDR3 is TGTGCCAGCAGTTATGAAGGGCAGGGGATCTACAATGAGCAGTTCTTC.

Details on this clonotype: The junction does not match germline at one end; this may be a read error. The rearrangement links TRBV10-3 to TRBJ2-3, with D uncertain. Judging by the DNA end, TRBJ2-5 fits better; the J call may be wrong. Germline values: CDR1 ENHRY, CDR2 SYGVKD. The CDR3 loop spans 13 amino acids. The CDR3 sequence is CTISARLQETQYF. The CDR3 nucleotides read TGTACCATCAGTGCAAGGCTACAAGAGACCCAGTACTTC.